Listed here is a single T cell receptor (beta chain). Trimming left V 7 bases short and J 2 bases short, with 11 bases between. The CDR3 runs to 13 residues. This sample stems from a study of early T cells in non-severe SARS-CoV-2 infection. TCRdb reprocessed the 5' RACE reads with MiXCR, giving one entry per CDR3 protein. Of roughly 70,000 distinct CDR3 sequences listed, around 20% were seen once; the top ten hold approximately 17%. The material was whole blood, obtained at baseline. This receptor was taken from an adult who was a healthcare worker with PCR-confirmed SARS-CoV-2 infection or an uninfected control (not recorded which). V is TRBV12-3 or TRBV12-4 and J is TRBJ1-2; tentatively, D is TRBD1 (5 bases). CDR3 nucleotide sequence: TGTGCCAGCACCTTTGACAGAAACTATGGCTACACCTTC. Translated: CASTFDRNYGYTF.